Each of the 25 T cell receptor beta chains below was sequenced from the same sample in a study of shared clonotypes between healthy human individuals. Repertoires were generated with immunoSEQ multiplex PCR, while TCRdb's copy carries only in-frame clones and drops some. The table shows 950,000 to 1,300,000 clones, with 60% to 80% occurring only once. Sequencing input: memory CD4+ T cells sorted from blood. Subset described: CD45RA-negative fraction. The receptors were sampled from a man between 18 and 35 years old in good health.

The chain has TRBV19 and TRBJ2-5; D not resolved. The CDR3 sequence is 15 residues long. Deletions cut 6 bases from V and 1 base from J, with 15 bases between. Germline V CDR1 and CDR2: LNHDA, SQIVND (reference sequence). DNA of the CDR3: TGTGCCAGTAGGAAGTGGCAGAGTTCCCAAGAGACCCAGTACTTC. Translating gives CASRKWQSSQETQYF. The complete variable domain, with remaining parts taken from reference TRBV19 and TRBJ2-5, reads DGGITQSPKYLFRKEGQNVTLSCEQNLNHDAMYWYRQDPGQGLRLIYYSQIVNDFQKGDIAEGYSVSREKKESFPLTVTSAQKNPTAFYLCASRKWQSSQETQYFGPGTRLLVL.

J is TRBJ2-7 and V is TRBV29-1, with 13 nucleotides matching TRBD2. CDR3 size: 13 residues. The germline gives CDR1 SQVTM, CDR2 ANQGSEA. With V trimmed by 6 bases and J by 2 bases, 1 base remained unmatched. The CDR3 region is CSVGTSGAYEQYF. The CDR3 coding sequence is TGCAGCGTAGGGACTAGCGGGGCCTACGAGCAGTACTTC.

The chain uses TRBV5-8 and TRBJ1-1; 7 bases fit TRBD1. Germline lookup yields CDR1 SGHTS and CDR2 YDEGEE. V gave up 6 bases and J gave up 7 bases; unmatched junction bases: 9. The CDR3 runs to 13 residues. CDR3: CASNRRQGVEAFF. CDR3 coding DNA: TGTGCCAGCAACCGGAGACAGGGAGTTGAAGCTTTCTTT. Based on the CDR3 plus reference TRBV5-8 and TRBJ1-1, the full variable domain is EAGVTQSPTHLIKTRGQQATLRCSPISGHTSVYWYQQALGLGLQFLLWYDEGEERNRGNFPPRFSGRQFPNYSSELNVNALELEDSALYLCASNRRQGVEAFFGQGTRLTVV.

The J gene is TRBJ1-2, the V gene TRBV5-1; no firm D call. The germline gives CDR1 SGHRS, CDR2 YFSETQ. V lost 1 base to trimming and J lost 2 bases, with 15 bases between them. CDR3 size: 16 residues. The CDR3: CASSLSPVRGNYGYTF. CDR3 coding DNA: TGCGCCAGCAGCTTGTCCCCGGTACGAGGGAACTATGGCTACACCTTC. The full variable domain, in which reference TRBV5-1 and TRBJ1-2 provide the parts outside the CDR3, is KAGVTQTPRYLIKTRGQQVTLSCSPISGHRSVSWYQQTPGQGLQFLFEYFSETQRNKGNFPGRFSGRQFSNSRSEMNVSTLELGDSALYLCASSLSPVRGNYGYTFGSGTRLTVV.

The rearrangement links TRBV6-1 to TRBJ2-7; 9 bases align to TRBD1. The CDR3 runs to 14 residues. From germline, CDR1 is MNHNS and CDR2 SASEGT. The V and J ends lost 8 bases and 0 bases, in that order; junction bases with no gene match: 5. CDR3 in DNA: TGTGCCAGCTTCGACAGGGGGTTCTCCTACGAGCAGTACTTC. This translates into CASFDRGFSYEQYF.

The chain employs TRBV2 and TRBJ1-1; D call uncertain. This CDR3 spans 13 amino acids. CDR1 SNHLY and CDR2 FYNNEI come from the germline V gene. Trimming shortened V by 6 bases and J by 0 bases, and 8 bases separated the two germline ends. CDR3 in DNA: TGTGCCAGCAGCGTTACAATGAACACTGAAGCTTTCTTT. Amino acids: CASSVTMNTEAFF.

DNA of the CDR3: TGCGCCAGCAGCCAAGCTATAGAAGGGCGGCGTAAAAACATTCAGTACTTC. Its translation: CASSQAIEGRRKNIQYF. V usage is TRBV4-1 and J usage is TRBJ2-4; D uncertain. The CDR3 sequence is 17 residues long. From germline, CDR1 is MGHRA and CDR2 YSYEKL. V gave up 1 base and J gave up 4 bases, with 17 bases separating them.

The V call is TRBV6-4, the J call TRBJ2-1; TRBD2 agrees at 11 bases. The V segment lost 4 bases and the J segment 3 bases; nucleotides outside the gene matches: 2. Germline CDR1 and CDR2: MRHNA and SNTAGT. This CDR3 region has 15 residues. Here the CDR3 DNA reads TGTGCCAGCAGTGCGACTAGCGGGGACTACAATGAGCAGTTCTTC. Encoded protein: CASSATSGDYNEQFF.

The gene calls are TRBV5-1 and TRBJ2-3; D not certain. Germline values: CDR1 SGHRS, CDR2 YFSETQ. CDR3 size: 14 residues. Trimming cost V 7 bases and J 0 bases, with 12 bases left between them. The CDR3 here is CASSDRGSTDTQYF. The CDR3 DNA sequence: TGCGCCAGCTCCGACCGTGGAAGCACAGATACGCAGTATTTT.

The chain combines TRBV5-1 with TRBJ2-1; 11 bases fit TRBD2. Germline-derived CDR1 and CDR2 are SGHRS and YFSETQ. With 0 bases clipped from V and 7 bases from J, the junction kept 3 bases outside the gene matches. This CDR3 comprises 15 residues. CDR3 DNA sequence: TGCGCCAGCAGCTTGGTAGCGGGAGGGCTTAATGAGCAGTTCTTC. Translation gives CASSLVAGGLNEQFF.

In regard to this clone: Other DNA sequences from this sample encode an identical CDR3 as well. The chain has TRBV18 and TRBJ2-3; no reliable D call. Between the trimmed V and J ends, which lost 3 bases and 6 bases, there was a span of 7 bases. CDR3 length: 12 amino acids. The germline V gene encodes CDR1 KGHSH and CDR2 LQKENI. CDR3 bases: TGTGCCAGCTCACCGAGAGCGGATACGCAGTATTTT. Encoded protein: CASSPRADTQYF.

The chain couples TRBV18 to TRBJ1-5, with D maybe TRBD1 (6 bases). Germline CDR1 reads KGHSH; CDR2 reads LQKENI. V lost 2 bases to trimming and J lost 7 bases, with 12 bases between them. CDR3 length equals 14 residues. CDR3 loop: CASSPGGAGQPQHF. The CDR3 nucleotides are TGTGCCAGCTCACCAGGGGGCGCCGGGCAGCCCCAGCATTTT.

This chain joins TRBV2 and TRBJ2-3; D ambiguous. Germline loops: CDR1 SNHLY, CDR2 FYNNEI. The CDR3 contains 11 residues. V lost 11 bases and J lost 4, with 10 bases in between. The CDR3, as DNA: TGTGCCGTCTCCGGAGCAGATACGCAGTATTTT. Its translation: CAVSGADTQYF.

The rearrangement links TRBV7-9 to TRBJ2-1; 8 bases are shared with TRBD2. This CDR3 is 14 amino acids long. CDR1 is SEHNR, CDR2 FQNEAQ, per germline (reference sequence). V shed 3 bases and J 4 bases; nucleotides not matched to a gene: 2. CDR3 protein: CASSFGGDYNEQFF. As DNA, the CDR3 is TGTGCCAGCAGCTTCGGGGGGGATTACAATGAGCAGTTCTTC.

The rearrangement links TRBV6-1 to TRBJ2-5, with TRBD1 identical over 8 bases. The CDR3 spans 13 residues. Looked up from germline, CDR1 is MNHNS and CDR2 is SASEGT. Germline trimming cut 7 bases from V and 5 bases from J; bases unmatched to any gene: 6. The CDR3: CASKGRGQETQYF. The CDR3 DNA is TGTGCCAGCAAAGGCAGGGGGCAGGAGACCCAGTACTTC.

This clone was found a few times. The CDR3 DNA reads TGTGCCAGCAGCCAATGGGGGACTAGGAGCACAGATACGCAGTATTTT. Translating gives CASSQWGTRSTDTQYF. The chain joins TRBV7-3 to TRBJ2-3; 8 bases map to TRBD2. Unmatched junction bases numbered 7, after V lost 5 bases and J lost 0 bases. Germline lookup yields CDR1 SGHTA and CDR2 FQGTGA. The CDR3 loop spans 16 amino acids.

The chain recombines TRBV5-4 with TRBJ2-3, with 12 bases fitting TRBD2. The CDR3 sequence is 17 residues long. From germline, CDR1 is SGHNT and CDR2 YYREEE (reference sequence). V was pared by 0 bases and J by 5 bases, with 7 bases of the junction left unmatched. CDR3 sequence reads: CASSLGTSGTRVDTQYF. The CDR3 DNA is TGTGCCAGCAGCTTGGGGACTAGCGGGACTCGGGTAGATACGCAGTATTTT.

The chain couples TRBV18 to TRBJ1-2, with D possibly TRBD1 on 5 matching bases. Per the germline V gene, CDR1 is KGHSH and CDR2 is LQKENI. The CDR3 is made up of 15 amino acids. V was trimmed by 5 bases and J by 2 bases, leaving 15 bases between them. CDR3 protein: CASSEARGRNYGYTF. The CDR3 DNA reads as TGTGCCAGCTCAGAAGCTAGGGGCCGAAACTATGGCTACACCTTC.

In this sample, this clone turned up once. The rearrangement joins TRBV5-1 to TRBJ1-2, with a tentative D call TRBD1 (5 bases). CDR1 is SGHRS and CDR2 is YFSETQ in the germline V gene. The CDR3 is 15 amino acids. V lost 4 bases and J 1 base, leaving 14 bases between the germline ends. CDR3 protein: CASSDTGSHNYGYTF. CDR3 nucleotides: TGCGCCAGCAGCGATACAGGCTCCCATAACTATGGCTACACCTTC.

The CDR3 loop is CASSLDLGGNEQFF. Written as DNA, the CDR3 is TGTGCCAGCAGCTTGGACTTGGGGGGGAATGAGCAGTTCTTC. This chain joins TRBV5-8 and TRBJ2-1, with 7 bases fitting TRBD2. The ends lost 0 bases at V and 7 bases at J; junction bases unmatched: 4. Looked up from germline, CDR1 is SGHTS and CDR2 is YDEGEE. The CDR3 is 14 amino acids.

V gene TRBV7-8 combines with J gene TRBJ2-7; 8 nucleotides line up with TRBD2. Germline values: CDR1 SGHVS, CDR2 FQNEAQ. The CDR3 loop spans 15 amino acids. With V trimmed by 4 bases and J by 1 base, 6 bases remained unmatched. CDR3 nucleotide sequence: TGTGCCAGCAGCTCGCCCGGGACTAGATCCTACGAGCAGTACTTC. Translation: CASSSPGTRSYEQYF.

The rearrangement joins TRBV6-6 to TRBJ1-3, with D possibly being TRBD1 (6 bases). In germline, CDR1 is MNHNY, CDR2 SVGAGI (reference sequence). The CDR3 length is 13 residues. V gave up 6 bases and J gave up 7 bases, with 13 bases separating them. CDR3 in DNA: TGTGCCAGCAGCTGGGGGCGACGGAACACCATATATTTT. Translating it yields CASSWGRRNTIYF.

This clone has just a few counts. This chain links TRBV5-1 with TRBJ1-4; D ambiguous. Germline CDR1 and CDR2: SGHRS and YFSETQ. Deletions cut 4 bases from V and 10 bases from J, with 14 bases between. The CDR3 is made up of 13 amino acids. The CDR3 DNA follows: TGCGCCAGCAGCGTGTACATCGAGGGAAAACTGTTTTTT. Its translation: CASSVYIEGKLFF.

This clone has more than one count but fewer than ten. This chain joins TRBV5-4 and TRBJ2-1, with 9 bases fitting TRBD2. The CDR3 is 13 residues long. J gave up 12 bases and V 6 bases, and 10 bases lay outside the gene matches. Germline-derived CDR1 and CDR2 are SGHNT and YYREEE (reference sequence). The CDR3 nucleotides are TGTGCCAGCACCCCGGGACTAGCTAACGGGCAGTTCTTC. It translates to CASTPGLANGQFF.

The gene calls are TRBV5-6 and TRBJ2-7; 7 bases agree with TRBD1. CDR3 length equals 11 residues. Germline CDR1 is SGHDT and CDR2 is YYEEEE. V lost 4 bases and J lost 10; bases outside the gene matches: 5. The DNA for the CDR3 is TGTGCCAGCAGCCGAGGGACAGCCCAGTACTTC. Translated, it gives CASSRGTAQYF.